This TCR beta chain stems from a study of blood T cell repertoires in COVID-19. Study in general: The origin of the acute and convalescent COVID-19 samples was the United States, Italy and Spain.

Trimming cost V 3 bases and J 3 bases; bases outside gene matches: 7. Germline V gene sequence: CDR1 LGHNA, CDR2 YNFKEQ. This CDR3 contains 15 residues. Per the authors' pipeline: Estimation of nucleated cell counts relied on the amplification of reference gene primers. The data were produced by immunoSEQ multiplex PCR, yet TCRdb's version contains in-frame clones alone and is incomplete. That table gives V, J and clone size, and the DNA gave D and trimming. Here the sample spans around 52,000 clones, around 87% being singletons. The chain couples TRBV4-2 to TRBJ2-7; TRBD2 matches at 8 bases. The receptor was isolated from a woman of 80 years or more with COVID-19, enrolled during active disease. Specimen: peripheral blood. In DNA form, the CDR3 reads TGTGCCAGCAGCCAGGCCGGGACTAGAAACTACGAGCAGTACTTC. This encodes CASSQAGTRNYEQYF.